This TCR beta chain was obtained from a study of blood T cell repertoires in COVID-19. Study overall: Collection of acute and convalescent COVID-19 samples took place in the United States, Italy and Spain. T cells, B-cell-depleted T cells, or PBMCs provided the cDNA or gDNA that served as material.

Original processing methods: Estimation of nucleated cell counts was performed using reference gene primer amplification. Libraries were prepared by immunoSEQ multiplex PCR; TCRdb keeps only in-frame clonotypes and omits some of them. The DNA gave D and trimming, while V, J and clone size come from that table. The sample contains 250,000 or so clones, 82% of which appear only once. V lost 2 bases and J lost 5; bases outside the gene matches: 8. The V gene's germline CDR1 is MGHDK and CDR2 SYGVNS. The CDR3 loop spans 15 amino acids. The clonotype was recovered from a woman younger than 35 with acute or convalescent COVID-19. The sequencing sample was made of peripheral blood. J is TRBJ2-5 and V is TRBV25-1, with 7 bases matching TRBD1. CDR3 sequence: CASSEGTASAETQYF. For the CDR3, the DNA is TGTGCCAGCAGTGAAGGGACAGCCTCAGCGGAGACCCAGTACTTC.